The next 32 T cell receptor beta chains were all read from a single sample in a study of T cells in Graves' hyperthyroidism and ophthalmopathy. Researchers took RNA transcripts and amplified the TCR beta CDR3 regions from them. Using the HTBI primer set, a first-round RT-PCR was run on the TCR CDR3. TCRdb fed the multiplex PCR reads into MiXCR, producing one record per CDR3 protein. Of about 270,000 distinct CDR3 sequences listed, roughly 22% were seen once; the top ten hold around 65%. Sequenced: blood. The receptors were gathered from a man younger than 40 with Graves' ophthalmopathy.

This clonotype was seen many times. The chain couples TRBV12-3 or TRBV12-4 to TRBJ1-5; D gene ambiguous. V gave up 7 bases and J gave up 2 bases, with 9 bases separating them. The length of the CDR3 is 13 residues. CDR3 sequence: CASKLEGNQPQHF. The DNA of the CDR3 is TGTGCCAGCAAGTTGGAGGGCAATCAGCCCCAGCATTTT.

The genes are TRBV5-1 and TRBJ2-7, with a weak D call TRBD1 (7 bases). Germline V gene sequence: CDR1 SGHRS, CDR2 YFSETQ. The CDR3 length is 14 residues. Trimming stripped 2 bases from V and 3 bases from J, with 12 bases between. This CDR3 reads CASSFAGGSYEQYF. In nucleotides, the CDR3 is TGCGCCAGCAGCTTTGCAGGGGGGAGCTACGAGCAGTACTTC.

Points on this clonotype: This clone may be a read error of a much larger clone one base away. The chain recombines TRBV2 with TRBJ2-5; 9 nucleotides agree with TRBD1. Germline CDR1 reads SNHLY; CDR2 reads FYNNEI. This CDR3 is built from 14 residues. The CDR3 loop reads CAGSGTGSGETQYF. The CDR3 nucleotides are TGTGCCGGCAGTGGGACAGGGTCAGGGGAGACCCAGTACTTC. Combining the CDR3 with reference TRBV2 and TRBJ2-5 gives the whole variable domain EPEVTQTPSHQVTQMGQEVILRCVPISNHLYFYWYRQILGQKVEFLVSFYNNEISEKSEIFDDQFSVERPDGSNFTLKIRSTKLEDSAMYFCAGSGTGSGETQYFGPGTRLLVL.

The chain combines TRBV6-2 or TRBV6-3 with TRBJ2-7; a possible D gene is TRBD1 (5 bases). The CDR3 is made up of 15 amino acids. The V end was cut by 5 bases, the J end by 1 base, with 15 bases between. Germline loops: CDR1 MNHEY, CDR2 SVGEGT. Here the CDR3 reads CASSPRVQASYEQYF. In DNA, the CDR3 is TGTGCCAGCAGTCCAAGGGTACAGGCATCCTACGAGCAGTACTTC.

J is TRBJ2-1 and V is TRBV5-5, with TRBD2 matching over 8 bases. V was clipped by 1 base and J by 5 bases; unmatched bases: 11. Germline V CDR1 and CDR2: SGHKS, YYEKEE (reference sequence). The CDR3 is 17 amino acids. The CDR3 DNA sequence: TGTGCCAGCAGCTTGCTTTCACTAGCGGCCGTCGACAATGAGCAGTTCTTC. Amino acids: CASSLLSLAAVDNEQFF.

The sample holds many counts of this clonotype. The gene calls are TRBV6-2 or TRBV6-3 and TRBJ1-1; 8 bases match TRBD1. V trimming: 6 bases; J trimming: 4 bases; junction bases outside the gene matches: 16. Germline assignment: CDR1 MNHEY and CDR2 SVGEGT. The CDR3 runs to 17 residues. The CDR3 region has the DNA TGTGCCAGCAGGAAAGGCCGGGACAGGAGTTTTGGCACTGAAGCTTTCTTT. This encodes CASRKGRDRSFGTEAFF.

The V gene is TRBV9, the J gene TRBJ2-7; D not certain. V dropped 4 bases and J dropped 2 bases, with 16 bases sitting between them. CDR3 length: 15 amino acids. Germline V gene data show CDR1 as SGDLS and CDR2 as YYNGEE. CDR3: CASSQVFVGTYEQYF. The CDR3 DNA follows: TGTGCCAGCAGCCAAGTATTTGTAGGTACCTACGAGCAGTACTTC.

This chain links TRBV20-1 with TRBJ2-7; 13 bases line up with TRBD2. V shed 4 bases, J shed 0 bases, and the junction held 6 bases outside the gene matches. The CDR3 contains 16 residues. CDR1 is DFQATT, CDR2 SNEGSKA, per germline (reference sequence). The CDR3 sequence is CSAKLAGGPSSYEQYF. The CDR3 DNA reads as TGCAGTGCTAAACTAGCGGGAGGGCCGAGCTCCTACGAGCAGTACTTC.

The chain has TRBV20-1 and TRBJ2-7; TRBD1 matches 7 bases. The CDR3 covers 13 residues. Per the germline V gene, CDR1 is DFQATT and CDR2 is SNEGSKA (reference sequence). J gave up 3 bases and V 5 bases, and 7 bases lay outside the gene matches. The CDR3 loop is CSARRRTGYEQYF. Here the CDR3 DNA reads TGCAGTGCTCGACGCCGGACAGGCTACGAGCAGTACTTC.

This clonotype was recorded many times. V is TRBV28 and J is TRBJ2-7; 8 bases are a match to TRBD2. Germline V lookup: CDR1 MDHEN, CDR2 SYDVKM. J was trimmed by 7 bases and V by 5 bases; bases with no gene match: 10. The CDR3 spans 14 residues. This chain's CDR3 is CASSRYGAGDEQYF. The CDR3 nucleotides read TGTGCCAGCAGTCGCTATGGAGCGGGAGATGAGCAGTACTTC.

The rearrangement uses TRBV12-3 or TRBV12-4 and TRBJ1-1, with D uncertain. CDR3 size: 14 residues. Trimming removed 7 bases at V and 0 bases at J, with 12 bases between. This CDR3 is CASIFSRVNTEAFF. The CDR3 DNA follows: TGTGCCAGCATATTCTCTCGTGTGAACACTGAAGCTTTCTTT.

This chain uses TRBV12-3 or TRBV12-4 with TRBJ1-5, with TRBD1 matching over 7 bases. V lost 10 bases to trimming and J lost 4 bases; unmatched junction nucleotides: 10. The CDR3 extends over 14 amino acids. The chain's CDR3 is CATSEAGGNQPQHF. The CDR3 region has the DNA TGTGCCACTTCGGAGGCAGGGGGGAATCAGCCCCAGCATTTT.

This clonotype was recorded many times. This CDR3 is CSAIGGFTEAFF. As DNA, the CDR3 is TGCAGTGCTATAGGGGGTTTCACTGAAGCTTTCTTT. V and J are TRBV20-1 and TRBJ1-1; TRBD1 might be the D (6 bases). Trimming shortened V by 4 bases and J by 4 bases, and 10 bases separated the two germline ends. This CDR3 is 12 amino acids long. In germline, CDR1 is DFQATT, CDR2 SNEGSKA (reference sequence).

This chain uses TRBV2 with TRBJ1-2; a weak D match, TRBD1 (6 bases). Trimming removed 2 bases from V and 3 bases from J, with 16 bases in between. Germline assignment: CDR1 SNHLY and CDR2 FYNNEI. There are 16 residues in the CDR3. The chain's CDR3 is CASSEHTGALDYGYTF. DNA of the CDR3: TGTGCCAGCAGTGAACATACGGGGGCGCTTGACTATGGCTACACCTTC.

CDR3 DNA: TGTGCCAGCAGTCCCACCGTTGAGGCGGGCACAGATACGCAGTATTTT. It is translated as CASSPTVEAGTDTQYF. This chain links TRBV27 with TRBJ2-3, with D unclear. From germline, CDR1 is MNHEY and CDR2 SMNVEV (reference sequence). The CDR3 contains 16 residues. Trimming took off 5 bases at V and 1 base at J, with 16 bases between the two ends.

This clonotype was picked up many times. V gene TRBV13 combines with J gene TRBJ2-7; possible D gene TRBD1, 5 bases. The V and J ends lost 6 bases and 3 bases respectively, with 21 bases between them. This CDR3 has 16 residues. CDR1 and CDR2 from the germline V gene are PRHDT and FYEKMQ (reference sequence). Here the CDR3 DNA reads TGTGCCAGCAGTGACAGAGGAACAGGTCCTTTCTACGAGCAGTACTTC. Translating it yields CASSDRGTGPFYEQYF.

The rearrangement uses TRBV6-1 and TRBJ2-7; D perhaps matches TRBD1 (7 bases). V was shortened by 10 bases and J by 3 bases, with 13 bases between the two germline ends. The CDR3 is made up of 12 amino acids. In germline, CDR1 is MNHNS, CDR2 SASEGT. CDR3 loop: CATSRGDYEQYF. CDR3 bases: TGTGCCACATCCAGGGGGGACTACGAGCAGTACTTC.

This clonotype was recorded many times. One end of the junction fails to match germline, which may point to a read error. The chain couples TRBV11-2 to TRBJ2-5; no reliable D call. The CDR3 is made up of 11 amino acids. Per the germline V gene, CDR1 is SGHAT and CDR2 is FQNNGV. This CDR3 reads CASSLGETQYF. The CDR3 nucleotides read TGTGCCAGCAGTTTAGGAGAGACCCAGTACTTC. The entire variable domain, with the rest obtained from reference TRBV11-2 and TRBJ2-5, is as follows: EAGVAQSPRYKIIEKRQSVAFWCNPISGHATLYWYQQILGQGPKLLIQFQNNGVVDDSQLPKDRFSAERLKGVDSTLKIQPAKLEDSAVYLCASSLGETQYFGPGTRLLVL.

On this clonotype itself: Because the CDR3's place on the DNA is in doubt, the DNA is left out and the CDR3 is given as listed by TCRdb. This chain links TRBV11-1 with TRBJ2-1; no DNA check was done on the table's D call, TRBD2. CDR1 and CDR2 (germline): SGHAT, FQDESV (reference sequence). 21 amino acids form the CDR3, both terminal residues included. This CDR3 is CASSFYICSAHGRENYNEQFF.

This clonotype was counted between two and nine times. This rearrangement joins TRBV19 to TRBJ2-2; weak D call: TRBD2 (5 bases). Per the germline V gene, CDR1 is LNHDA and CDR2 is SQIVND (reference sequence). The CDR3 sequence is 16 residues long. The ends were cut back, 5 bases at V and 0 bases at J, with 13 bases in the middle. CDR3 region: CASSPGLAANTGELFF. DNA of the CDR3: TGTGCCAGTAGTCCTGGGCTAGCAGCGAACACCGGGGAGCTGTTTTTT. Together with reference TRBV19 and TRBJ2-2, the CDR3 gives the full variable domain: DGGITQSPKYLFRKEGQNVTLSCEQNLNHDAMYWYRQDPGQGLRLIYYSQIVNDFQKGDIAEGYSVSREKKESFPLTVTSAQKNPTAFYLCASSPGLAANTGELFFGEGSRLTVL.

This clonotype was counted between two and nine times. The V gene is TRBV28, the J gene TRBJ2-7; perhaps TRBD2 as D (6 bases). V lost 7 bases and J 3 bases, leaving 19 bases between the germline ends. This CDR3 comprises 15 residues. Germline CDR1 MDHEN, CDR2 SYDVKM. CDR3 protein: CASTTLGTGGYEQYF. CDR3 in DNA: TGTGCCAGCACCACTTTAGGGACTGGGGGCTACGAGCAGTACTTC. The complete variable domain, with remaining parts taken from reference TRBV28 and TRBJ2-7, reads DVKVTQSSRYLVKRTGEKVFLECVQDMDHENMFWYRQDPGLGLRLIYFSYDVKMKEKGDIPEGYSVSREKKERFSLILESASTNQTSMYLCASTTLGTGGYEQYFGPGTRLTVT.

A note on this clonotype: This clone may be a read error of a much larger clone one base away. The V and J genes are TRBV30 and TRBJ1-1; D uncertain. Germline V gives CDR1 GTSNPN, CDR2 SVGIG (reference sequence). This CDR3 has 13 residues. CDR3 residues: CAWSVGRATEALF. DNA for the CDR3: TGTGCCTGGAGTGTGGGGAGAGCCACTGAAGCTCTCTTT.

The chain joins TRBV19 to TRBJ1-1, with D possibly being TRBD1 (5 bases). The CDR3 sequence is 13 residues long. Germline-derived CDR1 and CDR2 are LNHDA and SQIVND (reference sequence). Trimming stripped 10 bases from V and 0 bases from J, with 12 bases between. CDR3 DNA sequence: TGTGCCACCTCTGGGGGGGTGAACACTGAAGCTTTCTTT. This gives the protein CATSGGVNTEAFF.

This clonotype was picked up many times. The V gene is TRBV3-1, the J gene TRBJ2-5; 8 positions match TRBD1. The CDR3 consists of 15 residues. V trimming: 3 bases; J trimming: 5 bases; junction bases outside the gene matches: 8. Germline values: CDR1 LGHDT, CDR2 YNNKEL (reference sequence). The CDR3 DNA is TGTGCCAGCAGCCACTCTGGACAGGGAAGGGAGACCCAGTACTTC. Translated: CASSHSGQGRETQYF.

This clonotype was seen many times. CDR3 amino acids: CASSPLAPGELFF. Written as DNA, the CDR3 is TGTGCCAGCTCACCACTGGCACCCGGGGAGCTGTTTTTT. This chain connects TRBV18 to TRBJ2-2; D unresolved. From germline, CDR1 is KGHSH and CDR2 LQKENI. The CDR3 runs to 13 residues. V dropped 1 base and J dropped 6 bases, with 6 bases sitting between them.

The chain links TRBV20-1 to TRBJ1-5; D is possibly TRBD1 (6 bases). Germline lookup yields CDR1 DFQATT and CDR2 SNEGSKA (reference sequence). The CDR3 spans 13 residues. V lost 3 bases, J lost 4 bases, and 10 bases lay in between. CDR3 in amino acids: CSASRGGNQPQHF. In DNA form, the CDR3 reads TGCAGTGCTAGTAGGGGGGGGAATCAGCCCCAGCATTTT.

This clonotype was seen many times. The chain recombines TRBV3-1 with TRBJ2-7, with TRBD2 identical over 8 bases. The CDR3 length is 14 residues. Trimming took 4 bases from V and 2 from J; bases not matched to a gene: 4. The germline gives CDR1 LGHDT, CDR2 YNNKEL (reference sequence). CDR3 in DNA: TGTGCCAGCAGCCTACCGGGACTAGCCTACGAGCAGTACTTC. Translation gives CASSLPGLAYEQYF.

The CDR3 is CASSFPLEGNTIYF. The CDR3 DNA is TGTGCCAGCAGCTTTCCCCTAGAAGGAAACACCATATATTTT. The rearrangement links TRBV11-3 to TRBJ1-3; D unclear. V dropped 3 bases and J dropped 4 bases, with 10 bases sitting between them. The CDR3 totals 14 residues. Looked up from germline, CDR1 is SGHNT and CDR2 is YENEEA.

In its sample, this clonotype was seen once. A read error is possible here, since a much larger clone lies one base away. The chain links TRBV5-1 to TRBJ2-7, with unresolved D. CDR3 size: 12 residues. The V gene lost 4 bases and the J gene lost 3 bases, with 8 bases spanning the gap. Germline-derived CDR1 and CDR2 are SGHRS and YFSETQ. CDR3 loop: CASSPVDYEQYF. The CDR3 nucleotides read TGCGCCAGCAGCCCGGTAGACTACGAGCAGTACTTC.

This clonotype was counted only a few times. The V gene is TRBV10-3, the J gene TRBJ1-6, with TRBD1 as a possible D gene (5 bases). CDR1 is ENHRY, CDR2 SYGVKD, per germline. V lost 4 bases and J lost 7, with 8 bases in between. There are 13 residues in the CDR3. The CDR3 protein is CAISGQKNSPLHF. The CDR3 nucleotides are TGTGCCATCAGTGGACAGAAGAATTCACCCCTCCACTTT.

This clonotype was seen at least ten times. V and J are TRBV30 and TRBJ1-1; weak D call: TRBD1 (5 bases). Germline V gene data show CDR1 as GTSNPN and CDR2 as SVGIG (reference sequence). This CDR3 is built from 13 residues. V was cut by 1 base and J by 3 bases, with 9 bases left in between. CDR3 loop: CAWSEAGHTEAFF. CDR3 bases: TGTGCCTGGAGTGAGGCAGGGCACACTGAAGCTTTCTTT.

This clonotype was counted ten times or more. The chain links TRBV3-1 to TRBJ2-2, with TRBD2 identical over 12 bases. Germline values: CDR1 LGHDT, CDR2 YNNKEL (reference sequence). J gave up 8 bases and V 4 bases, and 2 bases lay outside the gene matches. This CDR3 region has 14 residues. This CDR3 is CASSLGTSGGELFF. The CDR3 DNA reads as TGTGCCAGCAGCCTGGGGACTAGCGGGGGGGAGCTGTTTTTT.